This TCR beta chain was profiled in a study of early T cells in non-severe SARS-CoV-2 infection. At the level of the study: The study sequenced bulk RNA from unsorted whole blood, with chains unpaired.

Study results and caveats: Using VDJdb, the matching emphasized anti-spike CD8 responses while missing private and CD4 specificities.

CDR1 SQVTM and CDR2 ANQGSEA come from the germline V gene. This CDR3 has 11 residues. Trimming stripped 7 bases from V and 6 bases from J, with 10 bases between. Individually, cDNA molecules had unique molecular identifiers attached to them. TCRdb reanalysed the 5' RACE reads using MiXCR and keeps one entry per CDR3 protein. The sample shows about 77,000 distinct CDR3 sequences, around 17% of them seen only once. There are many counts of this clonotype. Its target is unknown. This chain links TRBV29-1 with TRBJ2-1; D unclear. The receptor was isolated from an adult who was a healthcare worker with PCR-confirmed SARS-CoV-2 infection or an uninfected control (not recorded which). Specimen: whole blood. The CDR3 bases are TGCAGCGCCGTATTTATCAATGAGCAGTTCTTC. It translates to CSAVFINEQFF.